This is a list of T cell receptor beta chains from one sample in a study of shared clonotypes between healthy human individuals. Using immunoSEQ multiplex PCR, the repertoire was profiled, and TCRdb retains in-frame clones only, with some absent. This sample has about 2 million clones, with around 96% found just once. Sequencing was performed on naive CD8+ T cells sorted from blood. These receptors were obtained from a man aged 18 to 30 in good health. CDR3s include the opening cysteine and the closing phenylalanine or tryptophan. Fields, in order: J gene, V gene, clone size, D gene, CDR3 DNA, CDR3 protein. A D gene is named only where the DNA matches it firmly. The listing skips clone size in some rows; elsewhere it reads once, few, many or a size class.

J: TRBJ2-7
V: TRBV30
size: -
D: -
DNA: TGTGCCTGGAGTACTTTTGGGGGGCCCAGCTACGAGCAGTACTTC
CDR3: CAWSTFGGPSYEQYF

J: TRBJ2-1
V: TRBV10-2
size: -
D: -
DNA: TGCGCCAGCAGTGAGTCGGGTGGTTACAATGAGCAGTTCTTC
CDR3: CASSESGGYNEQFF

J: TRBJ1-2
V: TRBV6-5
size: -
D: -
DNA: TGTGCCAGCATCGGGAAGGGGGAAGCTAACTATGGCTACACCTTC
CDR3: CASIGKGEANYGYTF

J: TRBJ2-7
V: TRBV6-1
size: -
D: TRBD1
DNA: TGTGCCAGCAGTGGGTGGACAGGTGACGAGCAGTACTTC
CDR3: CASSGWTGDEQYF

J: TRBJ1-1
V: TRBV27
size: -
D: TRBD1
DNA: TGTGCCAGCAGTTCCTACGGGACAGCCGGTGAAGCTTTCTTT
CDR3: CASSSYGTAGEAFF

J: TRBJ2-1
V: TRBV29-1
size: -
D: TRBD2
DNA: TGCAGCGTTGAAGGTAGCGGGAGGATTAGCTCCTACAATGAGCAGTTCTTC
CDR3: CSVEGSGRISSYNEQFF

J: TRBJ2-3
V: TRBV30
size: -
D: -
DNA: TGTGCCTGGAGTGCGGATCTCACAGATACGCAGTATTTT
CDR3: CAWSADLTDTQYF

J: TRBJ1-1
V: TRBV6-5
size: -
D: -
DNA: -
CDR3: CASSSALGMEAFF

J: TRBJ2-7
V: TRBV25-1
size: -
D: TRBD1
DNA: TGTGCCAGCGGGACAGTCTACGAGCAGTACTTC
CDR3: CASGTVYEQYF

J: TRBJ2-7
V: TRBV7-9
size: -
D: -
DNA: TGTGCCAGCAGCTTAGCCGCCGGAGACAGTCAGCCTGGGGACGAGCAGTACTTC
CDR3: CASSLAAGDSQPGDEQYF

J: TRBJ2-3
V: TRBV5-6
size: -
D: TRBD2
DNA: TGTGCCAGCAGCGGAGGTAGCGGGAGGGCAGATACGCAGTATTTT
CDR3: CASSGGSGRADTQYF

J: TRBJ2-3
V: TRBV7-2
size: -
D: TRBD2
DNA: TGTGCCAGCAGCTCGACTAGCGGGGGCGGGGATACGCAGTATTTT
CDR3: CASSSTSGGGDTQYF

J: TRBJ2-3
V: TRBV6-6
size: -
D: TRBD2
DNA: TGTGCCAGCAGGGCGGGGGGCACAGATACGCAGTATTTT
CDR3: CASRAGGTDTQYF

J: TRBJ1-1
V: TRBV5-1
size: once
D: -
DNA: TGCGCCAGCAGCTTGGAGGGGCCAACTGAAGCTTTCTTT
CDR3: CASSLEGPTEAFF

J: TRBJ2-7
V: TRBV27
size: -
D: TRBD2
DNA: TGTGCCAGCAGACCTAGCGGGACTCCGCCCTACGAGCAGTACTTC
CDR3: CASRPSGTPPYEQYF

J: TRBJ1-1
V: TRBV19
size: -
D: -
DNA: TGTGCCAGTAGGAATCCAGGGGCCGCGGAAGCTTTCTTT
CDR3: CASRNPGAAEAFF

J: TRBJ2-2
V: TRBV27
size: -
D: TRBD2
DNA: TGTGCCAGCAGTTTAACCCTAGCGGGGGGAAGGAGCGGGGAGCTGTTTTTT
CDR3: CASSLTLAGGRSGELFF

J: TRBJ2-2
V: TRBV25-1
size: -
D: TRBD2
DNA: TGTGCCAATCCGGGACTAGCGGGGGGGATAAACACCGGGGAGCTGTTTTTT
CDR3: CANPGLAGGINTGELFF

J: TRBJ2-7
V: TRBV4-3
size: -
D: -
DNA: TGCGCCAGCAGCCAGTTCCTGGCCTACGAGCAGTACTTC
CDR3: CASSQFLAYEQYF

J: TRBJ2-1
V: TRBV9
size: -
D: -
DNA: TGTGCCAGCAGCCACGACAATGAGCAGTTCTTC
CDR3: CASSHDNEQFF

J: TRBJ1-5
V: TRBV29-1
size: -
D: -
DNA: TGCAGCGTTGAGGAGGGACCGGGTCAGCCCCAGCATTTT
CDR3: CSVEEGPGQPQHF

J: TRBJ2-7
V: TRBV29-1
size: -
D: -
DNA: TGCAGCGTTGCATTTTCCTACGAGCAGTACTTC
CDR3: CSVAFSYEQYF

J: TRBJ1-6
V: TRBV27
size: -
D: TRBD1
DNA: TGTGCCAGCAGTTTCTACGGACAGGTAGTGCCTAATTCACCCCTCCACTTT
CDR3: CASSFYGQVVPNSPLHF

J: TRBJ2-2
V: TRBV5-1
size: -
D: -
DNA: TGCGCTGATAGTACCACCGGGGAGCTGTTTTTT
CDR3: CADSTTGELFF

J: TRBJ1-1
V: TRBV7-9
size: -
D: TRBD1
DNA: TGTGCCAGCAGCTTAGAGGCAGGGGGGACTGAAGCTTTCTTT
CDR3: CASSLEAGGTEAFF

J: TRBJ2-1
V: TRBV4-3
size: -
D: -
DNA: TGCGCCAGCAGCCAACGCGGTTTCGAGCAGTTCTTC
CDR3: CASSQRGFEQFF

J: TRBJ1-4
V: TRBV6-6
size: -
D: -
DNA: TGTGCCAGCAGTTATCCGGCCTATGAAAAACTGTTTTTT
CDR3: CASSYPAYEKLFF

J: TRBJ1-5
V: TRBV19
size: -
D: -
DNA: TGTGCCAGTAGTTTCGGGACATGGGGCAATCAGCCCCAGCATTTT
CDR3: CASSFGTWGNQPQHF

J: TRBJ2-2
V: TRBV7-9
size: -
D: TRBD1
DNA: TGTGCCAGCAGGCAGGGGGACAGGGGTTTCACCGGGGAGCTGTTTTTT
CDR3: CASRQGDRGFTGELFF

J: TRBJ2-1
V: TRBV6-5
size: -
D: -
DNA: TGTGCCAGCAGTTCATTGTCAGTATTATACAATGAGCAGTTCTTC
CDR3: CASSSLSVLYNEQFF

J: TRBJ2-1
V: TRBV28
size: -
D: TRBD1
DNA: TGTGCCAGCAGCCCGGGACAGGGGGTCGATGAGCAGTTCTTC
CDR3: CASSPGQGVDEQFF

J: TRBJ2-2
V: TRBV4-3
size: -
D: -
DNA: TGCGCCAGCAGTTACTTACAGGAGGGGACCGGGGAGCTGTTTTTT
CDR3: CASSYLQEGTGELFF

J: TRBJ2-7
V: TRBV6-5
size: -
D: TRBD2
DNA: TGTGCCAGCAGTTACTCTACGGGACTAGCTAACTACGAGCAGTACTTC
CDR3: CASSYSTGLANYEQYF

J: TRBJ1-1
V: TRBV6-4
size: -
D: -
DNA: TGTGCCAGCAGTGACGGGGGGCTGGGCACTGAAGCTTTCTTT
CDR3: CASSDGGLGTEAFF

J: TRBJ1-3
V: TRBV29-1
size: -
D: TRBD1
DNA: TGCAGCGTTGAAGGGGAGGCAGGGGGTGTCTCTGGAAACACCATATATTTT
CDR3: CSVEGEAGGVSGNTIYF

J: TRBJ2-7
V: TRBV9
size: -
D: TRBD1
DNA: TGTGCCAGCAGCTCCACAGGGGTTGAGGAGCAGTACTTC
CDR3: CASSSTGVEEQYF

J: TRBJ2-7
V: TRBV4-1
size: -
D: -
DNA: TGCGCCAGCAGCCAAGACGGGTTACCCTACGAGCAGTACTTC
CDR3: CASSQDGLPYEQYF

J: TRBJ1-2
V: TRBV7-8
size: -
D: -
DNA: TGTGCCAGCAGCTTTGTGCCGGAGGACTATGGCTACACCTTC
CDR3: CASSFVPEDYGYTF

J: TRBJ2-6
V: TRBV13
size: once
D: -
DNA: TGTGCCAGCAGCTTAGACCCCGGGGGTTCCTCTGGGGCCAACGTCCTGACTTTC
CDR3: CASSLDPGGSSGANVLTF

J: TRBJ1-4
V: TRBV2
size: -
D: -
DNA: TGTGCCAGCAATGATGGACAGACTAATGAAAAACTGTTTTTT
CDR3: CASNDGQTNEKLFF

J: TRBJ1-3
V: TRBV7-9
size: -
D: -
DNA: TGTGCCAGCAGCTACGGGACGCCGAGCTCTGGAAACACCATATATTTT
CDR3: CASSYGTPSSGNTIYF

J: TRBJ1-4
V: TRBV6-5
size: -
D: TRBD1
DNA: TGTGCCAGCAGTCGACGGGACAGGGAATTTGAAAAACTGTTTTTT
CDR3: CASSRRDREFEKLFF

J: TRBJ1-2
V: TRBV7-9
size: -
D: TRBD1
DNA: TGTGCCAGCAGCTTAGCTGCGTCAGGGGGCGGCTATGGCTACACCTTC
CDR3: CASSLAASGGGYGYTF

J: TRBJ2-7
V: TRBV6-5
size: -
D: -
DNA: TGTGCCAGCAGTTACCGCGGACAGACCTACGAGCAGTACTTC
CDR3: CASSYRGQTYEQYF

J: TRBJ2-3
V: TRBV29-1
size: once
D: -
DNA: TGCAGCGTTGACGGGGTGAGCACAGATACGCAGTATTTT
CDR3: CSVDGVSTDTQYF